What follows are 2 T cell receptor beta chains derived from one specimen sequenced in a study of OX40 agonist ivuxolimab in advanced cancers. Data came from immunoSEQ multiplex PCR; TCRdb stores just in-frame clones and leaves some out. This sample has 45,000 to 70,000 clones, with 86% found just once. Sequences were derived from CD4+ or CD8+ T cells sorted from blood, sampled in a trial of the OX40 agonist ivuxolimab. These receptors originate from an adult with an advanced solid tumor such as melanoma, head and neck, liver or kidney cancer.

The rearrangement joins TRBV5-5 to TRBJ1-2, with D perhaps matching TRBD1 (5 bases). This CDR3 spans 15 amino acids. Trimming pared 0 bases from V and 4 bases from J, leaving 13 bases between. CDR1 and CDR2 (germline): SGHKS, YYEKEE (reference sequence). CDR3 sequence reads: CASSLAGGLGYGYTF. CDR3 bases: TGTGCCAGCAGCTTGGCTGGGGGTCTTGGCTATGGCTACACCTTC.

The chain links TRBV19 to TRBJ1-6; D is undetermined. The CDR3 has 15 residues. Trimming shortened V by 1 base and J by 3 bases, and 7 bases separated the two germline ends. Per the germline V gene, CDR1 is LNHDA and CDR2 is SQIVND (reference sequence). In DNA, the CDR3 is TGTGCCAGTAGTATAGCCAGGAGCTATAATTCACCCCTCCACTTT. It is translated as CASSIARSYNSPLHF.